These 29 T cell receptor beta chains originate from one sample sequenced in a study of shared clonotypes between healthy human individuals. Naive CD8 cells, CD45RO-negative and positively selected for CCR7, excluded terminally differentiated effector memory CD45RA+ cells. Clones were sequenced by immunoSEQ multiplex PCR, and TCRdb holds only the in-frame ones, with some missing. Among about 1,800,000 clones, over 85% were seen once, and the ten largest hold roughly 1%. What was sequenced was naive CD8+ T cells sorted from blood. The source of these receptors is a man aged 18 to 35 in good health.

This chain links TRBV7-9 with TRBJ2-3, with a tentative D call TRBD2 (5 bases). CDR1 SEHNR and CDR2 FQNEAQ come from the germline V gene (reference sequence). There are 17 residues in the CDR3. V was shortened by 0 bases and J by 0 bases, with 13 bases between the two germline ends. The CDR3 DNA reads as TGTGCCAGCAGCTTAGCGATCGGGGTTACGAGCACAGATACGCAGTATTTT. It is translated as CASSLAIGVTSTDTQYF.

The V call is TRBV21-1, the J call TRBJ1-2; the D call in the table, TRBD1, was not verified against the DNA. TRBV21-1 is a recognized pseudogene. This CDR3 has 15 residues. CDR3: CASSKVRDRVYGYTF. CDR3 nucleotide sequence: TGTGCCAGCAGCAAAGTCCGGGACAGGGTCTATGGCTACACCTTC.

The rearrangement joins TRBV7-6 to TRBJ2-7; 10 nucleotides match TRBD2. V shed 1 base, J shed 5 bases, and the junction held 8 bases outside the gene matches. This CDR3 has 16 residues. The V gene's germline CDR1 is SGHVS and CDR2 FNYEAQ. The CDR3, as DNA: TGTGCCAGCAGCTTAGATTGGTCTAGCGGGAGCAACGAGCAGTACTTC. The encoded protein is CASSLDWSSGSNEQYF.

V and J are TRBV4-1 and TRBJ1-4; D uncertain. The germline V gene encodes CDR1 MGHRA and CDR2 YSYEKL. The CDR3 extends over 13 amino acids. Trimming shortened V by 3 bases and J by 17 bases, and 19 bases separated the two germline ends. The CDR3 region has the DNA TGCGCCAGCAGCCAGGAAGACCCATCGACACGATTTTTT. This gives the protein CASSQEDPSTRFF.

This clone was found a few times. CDR3 bases: TGTGCCAGTAGTATTGCGGGGTTCGATGGCTACACCTTC. Translated, it gives CASSIAGFDGYTF. The chain uses TRBV19 and TRBJ1-2; unclear D gene. This CDR3 contains 13 residues. From germline, CDR1 is LNHDA and CDR2 SQIVND (reference sequence). V dropped 3 bases and J dropped 6 bases, with 11 bases sitting between them.

This clone has just one count. The V call is TRBV4-1, the J call TRBJ2-1, with D perhaps matching TRBD2 (6 bases). CDR3 size: 16 residues. Trimming took off 0 bases at V and 2 bases at J, with 11 bases between the two ends. Germline loops: CDR1 MGHRA, CDR2 YSYEKL. The DNA for the CDR3 is TGCGCCAGCAGCCAAGATATAGCGGTCGCCTACAATGAGCAGTTCTTC. This sequence encodes CASSQDIAVAYNEQFF.

This chain links TRBV9 with TRBJ2-1; 13 bases align to TRBD2. The CDR3 loop spans 16 amino acids. V was clipped by 4 bases and J by 10 bases; unmatched bases: 11. The germline V gene encodes CDR1 SGDLS and CDR2 YYNGEE. CDR3 protein: CASSPSEGLAGLEQFF. Written as DNA, the CDR3 is TGTGCCAGCAGCCCCTCGGAGGGACTAGCGGGACTAGAGCAGTTCTTC.

The chain joins TRBV6-1 to TRBJ2-7; 8 bases map to TRBD2. The germline V gene has CDR1 MNHNS and CDR2 SASEGT. The ends lost 7 bases at V and 2 bases at J; junction bases unmatched: 7. The CDR3 sequence is 14 residues long. In DNA, the CDR3 is TGTGCCAGCACTCCTAGCGGGCCAGCCTACGAGCAGTACTTC. Its translation: CASTPSGPAYEQYF.

The chain carries TRBV11-2 and TRBJ2-7; 14 positions agree with TRBD2. The trim removed 2 bases at V and 4 bases at J, leaving 7 bases unmatched. The CDR3 is 17 amino acids. Germline assignment: CDR1 SGHAT and CDR2 FQNNGV. The CDR3 DNA reads as TGTGCCAGCAGCTTAAGACTAGCGGGAGGGCCTCTATACGAGCAGTACTTC. Translating it yields CASSLRLAGGPLYEQYF.

The chain carries TRBV27 and TRBJ1-1; no clear D gene. CDR1 is MNHEY and CDR2 is SMNVEV in the germline V gene (reference sequence). This CDR3 comprises 13 residues. Trimming pared 5 bases from V and 5 bases from J, leaving 12 bases between. In DNA, the CDR3 is TGTGCCAGCAGTACCCTCCGGGGAACTGAAGCTTTCTTT. Protein sequence: CASSTLRGTEAFF.

V gene TRBV13 combines with J gene TRBJ2-3, with 13 nucleotides matching TRBD2. The CDR3 length is 17 residues. With V trimmed by 2 bases and J by 0 bases, 2 bases remained unmatched. CDR1 and CDR2 (germline): PRHDT, FYEKMQ (reference sequence). CDR3 amino acids: CASSLPGLAGSTDTQYF. The CDR3 nucleotides read TGTGCCAGCAGCTTACCGGGACTAGCGGGAAGCACAGATACGCAGTATTTT.

The chain uses TRBV7-2 and TRBJ1-5; D not certain. With 3 bases removed from V and 3 bases from J, the gap between germline ends came to 15 bases. CDR1 and CDR2 (germline): SGHTA, FQGNSA. The CDR3 sequence is 16 residues long. In DNA, the CDR3 is TGTGCCAGCAGCTTCGACACCACTTGGCTCAATCAGCCCCAGCATTTT. Protein: CASSFDTTWLNQPQHF.

The rearrangement links TRBV6-6 to TRBJ2-7, with TRBD2 identical over 9 bases. CDR3 length equals 15 residues. With V trimmed by 7 bases and J by 0 bases, 7 bases remained unmatched. The germline V gene has CDR1 MNHNY and CDR2 SVGAGI (reference sequence). The CDR3 DNA is TGTGCCAGCACTCAGGGGCGGGGGGGCTCCTACGAGCAGTACTTC. Its translation: CASTQGRGGSYEQYF.

The J gene is TRBJ2-1, the V gene TRBV6-5; 10 bases are a match to TRBD2. Trimming took 7 bases from V and 7 from J; bases not matched to a gene: 10. The CDR3 contains 15 residues. The germline CDR1 and CDR2 sequences are MNHEY and SVGAGI. Written as DNA, the CDR3 is TGTGCCAGCAAAGATAGCGGGGGGCCGAGTAATGAGCAGTTCTTC. Amino acid sequence: CASKDSGGPSNEQFF.

The chain carries TRBV27 and TRBJ2-2; weak D call: TRBD2 (6 bases). Trimming took 3 bases from V and 4 from J, leaving 18 bases between them. The CDR3 totals 17 residues. The germline V gene encodes CDR1 MNHEY and CDR2 SMNVEV (reference sequence). CDR3 sequence: CASSFLLSSGGTGELFF. Written as DNA, the CDR3 is TGTGCCAGCAGTTTTCTGCTGAGTAGCGGTGGCACCGGGGAGCTGTTTTTT.

This clone appeared once. This chain links TRBV7-2 with TRBJ2-7; 7 nucleotides align to TRBD1. Looked up from germline, CDR1 is SGHTA and CDR2 is FQGNSA. This CDR3 has 14 residues. J was trimmed by 2 bases and V by 5 bases; bases with no gene match: 6. For the CDR3, the DNA is TGTGCCAGCAGCCCGACAGGGCCCCCCTACGAGCAGTACTTC. Protein sequence: CASSPTGPPYEQYF.

This chain uses TRBV27 with TRBJ1-5, with 7 positions matching TRBD1. The length of the CDR3 is 13 residues. J gave up 5 bases and V 5 bases, and 3 bases lay outside the gene matches. CDR1 is MNHEY and CDR2 is SMNVEV in the germline V gene (reference sequence). In DNA, the CDR3 is TGTGCCAGCAGTACAGGGGAGGATCAGCCCCAGCATTTT. This codes for CASSTGEDQPQHF.

The genes are TRBV11-2 and TRBJ2-7; 13 bases align to TRBD2. The length of the CDR3 is 16 residues. In germline, CDR1 is SGHAT, CDR2 FQNNGV. The trim removed 5 bases at V and 4 bases at J, leaving 8 bases unmatched. DNA of the CDR3: TGTGCCAGCAGCCCAAGGACTAGCGGGAGTGAGTACGAGCAGTACTTC. Residues: CASSPRTSGSEYEQYF.

The chain links TRBV7-6 to TRBJ2-7; 8 bases line up with TRBD1. The trim removed 3 bases at V and 5 bases at J, leaving 12 bases unmatched. Germline CDR1 and CDR2: SGHVS and FNYEAQ. CDR3 length: 16 residues. CDR3 nucleotides: TGTGCCAGCAGCTTGATCGTCAGGGGGCGTAGTAACGAGCAGTACTTC. It codes for CASSLIVRGRSNEQYF.

This chain links TRBV6-1 with TRBJ2-7; tentative D call: TRBD1 (5 bases). V was pared by 9 bases and J by 1 base, with 13 bases between. Per the germline V gene, CDR1 is MNHNS and CDR2 is SASEGT. There are 13 residues in the CDR3. The CDR3 region is CASGAIGSYEQYF. CDR3 sequence (DNA): TGTGCCAGTGGGGCTATAGGATCCTACGAGCAGTACTTC.

CDR3 region: CASSPRHAFNYGYTF. The CDR3 DNA is TGTGCCAGCAGCCCCAGACACGCCTTCAACTATGGCTACACCTTC. The rearrangement uses TRBV7-2 and TRBJ1-2; D gene unclear. The CDR3 is 15 amino acids. The germline V and J ends were trimmed by 5 bases and 2 bases, with 15 bases remaining between them. Germline V gives CDR1 SGHTA, CDR2 FQGNSA.

This sequence joins TRBV2 and TRBJ1-1, with D possibly TRBD1 on 6 matching bases. This CDR3 has 18 amino acids. Trimming shortened V by 0 bases and J by 0 bases, and 17 bases separated the two germline ends. Germline V gives CDR1 SNHLY, CDR2 FYNNEI. CDR3 nucleotide sequence: TGTGCCAGCAGTGAAGCGAGAGGGGGTGTCCAGATGAACACTGAAGCTTTCTTT. The encoded protein is CASSEARGGVQMNTEAFF.

This chain joins TRBV15 and TRBJ2-5; 8 positions agree with TRBD2. V gave up 0 bases and J gave up 4 bases; unmatched junction bases: 7. The CDR3 contains 16 residues. The germline V gene encodes CDR1 LNHNV and CDR2 YYDKDF (reference sequence). DNA of the CDR3: TGTGCCACCAGCAGAGAAGATAGCGGGGAAGGAGAGACCCAGTACTTC. It encodes CATSREDSGEGETQYF.

This clone was seen only once. V is TRBV6-1 and J is TRBJ2-5; no clear D. Germline CDR1 is MNHNS and CDR2 is SASEGT. The CDR3 extends over 16 amino acids. Trimming stripped 4 bases from V and 4 bases from J, with 19 bases between. CDR3 bases: TGTGCCAGCAGTGGTGAGACGGGCCTTTGGGCAGAGACCCAGTACTTC. As protein: CASSGETGLWAETQYF.

CDR3 amino acids: CASSHTRGLGEEQFF. Written as DNA, the CDR3 is TGCGCCAGCAGCCACACCCGAGGCTTGGGAGAAGAGCAGTTCTTC. This sequence joins TRBV4-3 and TRBJ2-1; D perhaps matches TRBD2 (5 bases). Trimming left V 3 bases short and J 10 bases short, with 19 bases between. This CDR3 comprises 15 residues. Germline V gene data show CDR1 as LGHNA and CDR2 as YSLEER.

The V gene is TRBV7-2, the J gene TRBJ2-5; a weak D match, TRBD2 (5 bases). The CDR3 totals 14 residues. Germline loops: CDR1 SGHTA, CDR2 FQGNSA. The ends were cut back, 1 base at V and 2 bases at J, with 8 bases in the middle. The CDR3 sequence: CASSLGGLQETQYF. CDR3 nucleotide sequence: TGTGCCAGCAGCTTAGGAGGGCTGCAAGAGACCCAGTACTTC.

The chain has TRBV6-1 and TRBJ2-2, with D perhaps TRBD1 (6 bases). The V and J ends lost 3 bases and 5 bases respectively, with 10 bases between them. This CDR3 comprises 14 residues. Germline loops: CDR1 MNHNS, CDR2 SASEGT. CDR3 coding DNA: TGTGCCAGCAGTGAGACAGGAATTACCGGGGAGCTGTTTTTT. This translates into CASSETGITGELFF.

J is TRBJ2-7 and V is TRBV30, with D perhaps TRBD1 (6 bases). The germline V and J ends were trimmed by 3 bases and 7 bases, with 16 bases remaining between them. Germline V gene data show CDR1 as GTSNPN and CDR2 as SVGIG (reference sequence). The CDR3 is made up of 13 amino acids. This CDR3 is CAWSHGQTQEQYF. In DNA form, the CDR3 reads TGTGCCTGGAGCCATGGACAGACCCAAGAGCAGTACTTC. Combining the CDR3 with reference TRBV30 and TRBJ2-7 gives the whole variable domain SQTIHQWPATLVQPVGSPLSLECTVEGTSNPNLYWYRQAAGRGLQLLFYSVGIGQISSEVPQNLSASRPQDRQFILSSKKLLLSDSGFYLCAWSHGQTQEQYFGPGTRLTVT.

The V call is TRBV30, the J call TRBJ2-3; D gene uncertain. CDR1 is GTSNPN and CDR2 is SVGIG in the germline V gene (reference sequence). The V end lost 2 bases, the J end lost 2 bases, and 8 bases lay between the germline ends. This CDR3 contains 13 residues. The CDR3 loop is CAWSSADTDTQYF. The DNA for the CDR3 is TGTGCCTGGAGTTCCGCAGACACAGATACGCAGTATTTT.